The entry below gives a single T cell receptor beta chain sequence along with its context. The specificity of this receptor is unknown. The cohort consisted of 666 healthy bone marrow donors. At the time of sampling, all cohort members were nominally healthy, though unrecorded immune exposures were likely present. The donor tested CMV seronegative, placing the donor among the 300 to 450 seronegative members of the cohort. A peripheral blood sample was collected from each donor, and TCR beta sequencing was performed on peripheral blood mononuclear cells. Genomic DNA extraction from the blood cell samples was performed with the Qiagen DNeasy Blood Extraction Kit. This sample is part of a study of cytomegalovirus exposure and HLA in healthy donors (dated by TCRdb to 2015 to 2018). Background on the whole study: An earlier analysis of some 600 of the donors reported roughly 300 Gb of sequence data and around 120 million unique TCR beta sequences obtained from 180 million or so T cells. The number of typed donors differed by locus: about 629-630 for A, B, C, DRB1 and DQB1; 500 to 550 for DQA1; approximately 600 for DPA1; and 400 to 480 for DPB1. The later analysis used no new phenotypic data to find candidate immune exposures, relying instead on TCR beta sequences and their occurrence across donors. The study aimed to test whether cataloging public T cell receptors could reveal signatures of past pathogen exposure. Donor age, sex, ethnicity and CMV serostatus were compiled alongside the repertoire data. About 5 DR-DQ haplotypes were handled as single units for association and clustering, since linkage in the cohort was strong. Genome-wide SNP genotypes for about three fifths of the roughly 670 donors were used in a later genetic analysis, which treated that subset as a discovery cohort. The genetic ancestry cluster associated with self-reported Caucasian donors included 65% to 90% of the approximately 410 genotyped donors. The study combined high-throughput TCR immunosequencing, statistical association of individual TCRs with disease status, and machine learning to predict cytomegalovirus infection status. The study used immunosequencing to profile the T cell repertoires of approximately 650 subjects and linked those repertoires to cytomegalovirus serostatus. Along with the roughly 610-subject first cohort, a separate validation cohort of over a hundred different subjects was used. HLA typing covered class I and class II loci at four-digit resolution. About 280 gigabases of sequencing data and tens of millions of unique TCR sequences were included in an early release covering around 650 HLA-typed donors. In an earlier analysis of roughly 540 of the donors, high-throughput TCR beta sequencing was used to judge whether each TCR beta V gene segment behaved as functional or pseudogenic. Across approximately 400 genotyped donors of the cohort, an average of approximately 220,000 unique TCR beta nucleotide sequences per donor were sequenced, and approximately 19% of those sequences were non-productive. A later analysis re-analyzed previously published TCR beta repertoires from roughly 690 donors and added high-resolution HLA genotyping to study TCR occurrence patterns. All discovery cohort repertoires had been generated using a single sequencing platform. On the study overall, not on this receptor specifically: The 87-base-pair reads could not distinguish some IMGT-functional V segments, including TRBV6-2 and TRBV6-3, so those segments were excluded. In the study, around 150 TCR beta chains were listed as associated with cytomegalovirus. In vitro tests confirmed that a few of the cytomegalovirus-associated TCR beta chains recognize cytomegalovirus antigens. Linkage disequilibrium might explain the correlated functional status among segregating V segments, but an unknown experimental factor could not be excluded. In a later analysis, HLA-associated TCR beta chains showed more clonal expansion and lower generation probabilities than non-associated chains that were equally common. The cohort was sequenced for TCR beta chains only, and without alpha or paired-chain data the features that could be detected were limited. A further reported finding was that TCR beta sequences accurately predicted the HLA-A and HLA-B alleles for most subjects in the first cohort. The presence/absence analyses assumed that sequencing depth was roughly uniform across donors, and that assumption may not be true. In a later analysis, most CMV-associated TCR beta chains were found to appear HLA-restricted, with HLA associations seemingly driven largely by CMV exposure. In a later genetic analysis, fewer N-insertions in productive TCRs were reported among donors in an Asian-associated ancestry cluster than the approximately 710-donor mean. It was suggested by the authors that the approach could potentially be generalized to other disease states and immunological phenotypes. Seventeen rarely observed V segments, including chromosome 9 orphons, were excluded from the earlier analysis of several hundred of the donors because counts were too low. When HLA alleles, especially DR and DQ, strongly co-occurred, attributing TCR associations to individual alleles was difficult. Most TCR sequences were observed very rarely across donors, whereas some public TCRs were present in many individuals. In a later analysis, TCR association rates were found to vary across HLA loci, with the most associated TCRs seen for DRB1 alleles and the fewest for HLA-C alleles. According to a later analysis, parvovirus B19, influenza, CMV and Epstein-Barr virus appeared linked to several top co-occurrence clusters. For the cohort, immune exposure information was limited to CMV serostatus. A cluster of highly shared sequence variants was judged likely to be a technical artifact of the sequencing pipeline. Because HLA typing was unavailable for some donors at each locus, only the typed subset was used in association tests. In a later analysis, some 18,000 TCR beta sequences were associated with specific HLA alleles at a false discovery rate of 0.05. The classifier was reported to diagnose cytomegalovirus status with high specificity and sensitivity in both the original and validation cohorts. An earlier analysis of approximately 600 of the donors showed that most TCR beta V segments appeared in productive rearrangements either about 87% or about 30% of the time, which broadly matched IMGT annotations. V-gene and J-gene trimming of TCR beta chains was associated with a missense DCLRE1C variant in a later genetic analysis, and the association was replicated in an independent cohort.

Looking up the germline V gene (reference sequence) yields CDR1 MNHEY and CDR2 SMNVEV. The CDR3 covers 12 residues, taking in both the cysteine and the phenylalanine. Only the CDR3 region is kept as DNA, spanning 36 bases read in frame from base 1. Trimming takes 5 bases from V and 0 bases from J, and the germline ends sit 4 bases apart. Library creation used the immunoSEQ multiplex PCR assay. For the multiplex PCR, a mixture combining 60 forward primers for TCR Vbeta segments and 13 reverse primers for TCR Jbeta segments was used. The CDR3 region of rearranged TCR beta genes was amplified from genomic DNA by a multiplex PCR assay. The Illumina HiSeq System was used to sequence the amplified TCR beta libraries as 87-base-pair reads. As for the original processing: A later analysis counted about 80 million unique TCR beta chains across the 670 or so repertoires, and 9 million to 14 million of these chains were shared by at least two donors. A nearest-neighbor algorithm error-corrected the raw reads and collapsed the reads into unique sequences, merging closely related sequences to remove PCR and sequencing errors. V, D and J gene segments were assigned by aligning CDR3 sequences to IMGT reference sequences. For a sequence to be retained, a match of at least six nucleotides to both a V gene segment and a J gene segment was required. A rearrangement was called productive if the CDR3 had no stop codons and remained in frame with V and J, and every other rearrangement was called non-productive. Following IMGT convention, CDR3 was defined as the stretch from the second conserved V-encoded cysteine up to the conserved J-encoded phenylalanine. Sequences without an unambiguous match to a single V gene segment were excluded from the earlier analysis of 450 to 750 of the donors. In an earlier analysis of about 590 of the donors, a V segment was called functional when productive rearrangements were above 56.7%, and segregating when the standard deviation between donors exceeded 5%. A statistical classification framework was built to diagnose cytomegalovirus status from the catalog of TCR beta chain sequences. V and J gene assignment, in a later analysis, came from comparing TCR nucleotide sequences with IMGT/GENE-DB human TR gene sequences. A later analysis assigned CDR3 sequences and most-parsimonious VDJ recombination scenarios with the TCRdist pipeline. A later analysis defined each TCR beta chain by its CDR3 amino acid sequence plus V-gene family, and excluded reads lacking a unique V-gene family. In a later analysis, around 650 highly shared, low-generation-probability nucleotide sequences were removed to address suspected cross-contamination and a sequencing artifact. In a later analysis, a clonal expansion index was calculated for each public chain from normalized within-repertoire ranks of inferred template counts. Generation probabilities in a later analysis came from a VDJ recombination model fitted to out-of-frame rearrangements, and those results were checked against IGoR. In a later analysis, hypergeometric tests were used to score TCR-TCR, TCR-HLA and TCR-CMV co-occurrence, with a repertoire-size bias correction applied to TCR pairs. To estimate false discovery rates, a later analysis permuted the HLA or CMV assignments 20 times. In a later analysis, co-occurring TCRs were grouped using DBSCAN, and TCRdist sequence similarity was added for clustering within HLA-allele-positive subsets. For co-occurrence clustering, repertoires with fewer than 30,000 or more than 120,000 public chains were excluded, along with five repertoires with anomalous nucleotide sharing. Sourced from immuneACCESS, this table was stored by TCRdb with only in-frame sequences that have V and J called. A share of the clones is absent; for the studies checked, an unresolved V gene accounts for under half, and the remainder has no known explanation. The D gene and trimming were derived from the DNA, and the V and J assignments and clone size from that table. This sample's table has entries for around 75,000 clones. The top ten constitute 1.3% to 1.5% of the sample.

This chain joins TRBV27 to TRBJ2-5, with no confident D gene call. Sequencing used PBMCs. The clonotype comes from a woman aged 60 to 75 in good health and CMV-seronegative. The CDR3 has the sequence CASSAHQETQYF. The nucleotides read TGTGCCAGCAGTGCGCACCAAGAGACCCAGTACTTC.